These 32 T cell receptor beta chains originate from one sample sequenced in a study of shared clonotypes between healthy human individuals. Clones were sequenced by immunoSEQ multiplex PCR, and TCRdb holds only the in-frame ones, with some missing. The sample holds about 510,000 clones, over 75% seen once. The sample comprised PBMCs. Receptor source: a woman aged 35 to 49 in good health. Some clones in this sample may be carry-over from other donors' samples.

The CDR3 is CASSPIGDTGELFF. In nucleotides, the CDR3 is TGTGCCAGCTCACCGATTGGTGACACCGGGGAGCTGTTTTTT. The chain is built from TRBV18 and TRBJ2-2; D gene uncertain. Germline CDR1 KGHSH, CDR2 LQKENI. Trimming removed 3 bases from V and 3 bases from J, with 8 bases in between. The length of the CDR3 is 14 residues.

The J gene is TRBJ1-2, the V gene TRBV5-4; D is undetermined. Trimming cost V 3 bases and J 6 bases, with 12 bases left between them. The V gene's germline CDR1 is SGHNT and CDR2 YYREEE (reference sequence). The CDR3 length is 13 residues. The CDR3 region is CASSSLGEDGYTF. The CDR3 nucleotides are TGTGCCAGCAGCTCCCTTGGGGAGGATGGCTACACCTTC.

The chain has TRBV6-5 and TRBJ2-7, with a weak D call TRBD1 (6 bases). Germline CDR1 MNHEY, CDR2 SVGAGI. Trimming took off 2 bases at V and 1 base at J, with 15 bases between the two ends. The CDR3 spans 16 residues. The CDR3 DNA reads TGTGCCAGCAGTTACAAGCGGACAGAGATTTCCTACGAGCAGTACTTC. This gives the protein CASSYKRTEISYEQYF.

The chain recombines TRBV5-4 with TRBJ2-7, with 7 positions matching TRBD2. V shed 2 bases, J shed 10 bases, and the junction held 6 bases outside the gene matches. Germline V CDR1 and CDR2: SGHNT, YYREEE (reference sequence). This CDR3 region has 12 residues. The chain's CDR3 is CASSLDTSEQYF. In DNA form, the CDR3 reads TGTGCCAGCAGCTTAGATACTAGCGAACAGTACTTC. The whole variable domain, filled in from reference TRBV5-4 and TRBJ2-7, reads ETGVTQSPTHLIKTRGQQVTLRCSSQSGHNTVSWYQQALGQGPQFIFQYYREEENGRGNFPPRFSGLQFPNYSSELNVNALELDDSALYLCASSLDTSEQYFGPGTRLTVT.

Turning to this clone: Other DNA sequences in this specimen translate into the identical CDR3. V and J are TRBV6-6 and TRBJ1-2; no definite D call. V was pared by 0 bases and J by 5 bases, with 7 bases between. The CDR3 contains 13 residues. Germline V CDR1 and CDR2: MNHNY, SVGAGI (reference sequence). The CDR3 DNA is TGTGCCAGCAGTTACTCCCCTGGGTATGGCTACACCTTC. Its protein product is CASSYSPGYGYTF.

In its sample, this clone was seen once. Within the sample, other DNA sequences also encode this same CDR3. This chain joins TRBV5-1 and TRBJ2-3, with 9 bases aligning to TRBD1. Germline assignment: CDR1 SGHRS and CDR2 YFSETQ. This CDR3 is built from 15 residues. V gave up 5 bases and J gave up 4 bases; unmatched junction bases: 8. This CDR3 is CASSSGQGVSDTQYF. The CDR3 DNA reads TGCGCCAGCAGTTCGGGACAGGGAGTTTCAGATACGCAGTATTTT.

Written as DNA, the CDR3 is TGCGCCAGCAGAAGTGGGACGGCAGATACGCAGTATTTT. Protein: CASRSGTADTQYF. The J gene is TRBJ2-3, the V gene TRBV23-1; D assignment may be TRBD1 or TRBD2 (5 bases each). TRBV23-1 is known as an ORF, though its function is uncertain. The V and J ends lost 6 bases and 4 bases respectively, with 11 bases between them. This CDR3 region has 13 residues.

The chain carries TRBV30 and TRBJ1-1, with 10 bases lining up with TRBD1. The CDR3 extends over 14 amino acids. Trimming cost V 2 bases and J 6 bases; bases outside gene matches: 6. The germline gives CDR1 GTSNPN, CDR2 SVGIG (reference sequence). CDR3 nucleotides: TGTGCCTGGAGTTTCGGGACAGGGGTACCTGAAGCTTTCTTT. As protein: CAWSFGTGVPEAFF.

A single count supports this clone. Here the CDR3 DNA reads TGTGCCAGCGGCGACTTCAATAGCACAGATACGCAGTATTTT. Amino acid sequence: CASGDFNSTDTQYF. This chain connects TRBV11-1 to TRBJ2-3; D is ambiguous. CDR3 length: 14 residues. Trimming stripped 8 bases from V and 0 bases from J, with 12 bases between. CDR1 is SGHAT, CDR2 FQDESV, per germline (reference sequence).

V gene TRBV6-1 combines with J gene TRBJ2-5; D uncertain. Germline assignment: CDR1 MNHNS and CDR2 SASEGT. The length of the CDR3 is 16 residues. V lost 1 base and J lost 5, with 17 bases in between. CDR3 residues: CASSEVPVGMRETQYF. The CDR3 DNA reads TGTGCCAGCAGTGAAGTCCCTGTGGGAATGAGGGAGACCCAGTACTTC.

The chain employs TRBV5-6 and TRBJ1-5; D might be TRBD1 (6 bases). This CDR3 contains 15 residues. Trimming stripped 5 bases from V and 5 bases from J, with 17 bases between. Looked up from germline, CDR1 is SGHDT and CDR2 is YYEEEE. The CDR3 loop is CASRKEAGAYQPQHF. The CDR3 nucleotides read TGTGCCAGCAGGAAAGAGGCAGGGGCCTATCAGCCCCAGCATTTT.

On this clone: Given the absence of the conserved phenylalanine or tryptophan at the CDR3 end, a read error is likely. The DNA is left out, because the CDR3 cannot be placed on it with certainty; the CDR3 is given as TCRdb lists it. The rearrangement uses TRBV30 and TRBJ1-2. Germline CDR1 reads GTSNPN; CDR2 reads SVGIG (reference sequence). With termini counted, the CDR3 has 14 amino acids. The CDR3 sequence is CAWRSWRYRKTYGY.

The chain joins TRBV19 to TRBJ1-2; 7 positions match TRBD1. Trimming removed 4 bases from V and 4 bases from J; junction bases left unmatched: 12. The germline V gene encodes CDR1 LNHDA and CDR2 SQIVND (reference sequence). This CDR3 contains 16 residues. For the CDR3, the DNA is TGTGCCAGTAGTACCCCAGCAGGGGGGCTTCTCTATGGCTACACCTTC. Translation gives CASSTPAGGLLYGYTF.

The V and J genes are TRBV30 and TRBJ1-2; D not certain. V was cut by 3 bases and J by 3 bases, with 5 bases left in between. CDR3 length equals 11 residues. Per germline, CDR1 GTSNPN and CDR2 SVGIG (reference sequence). The chain's CDR3 is CAWRHYYGYTF. As DNA, the CDR3 is TGTGCCTGGAGGCATTACTATGGCTACACCTTC. The variable domain in full, with the rest retrieved from reference TRBV30 and TRBJ1-2, is SQTIHQWPATLVQPVGSPLSLECTVEGTSNPNLYWYRQAAGRGLQLLFYSVGIGQISSEVPQNLSASRPQDRQFILSSKKLLLSDSGFYLCAWRHYYGYTFGSGTRLTVV.

The chain is built from TRBV6-1 and TRBJ2-3, with D tentatively TRBD2 (6 bases). The CDR3 loop spans 16 amino acids. Trimming took off 2 bases at V and 1 base at J, with 13 bases between the two ends. Germline CDR1 is MNHNS and CDR2 is SASEGT. The CDR3 sequence is CASSELAGYGTDTQYF. The CDR3 DNA is TGTGCCAGCAGTGAACTCGCGGGGTACGGCACAGATACGCAGTATTTT.

The chain is built from TRBV2 and TRBJ2-6; D not certain. Trimming cost V 6 bases and J 0 bases, with 9 bases left between them. This CDR3 contains 15 residues. Germline V lookup: CDR1 SNHLY, CDR2 FYNNEI. The CDR3 DNA is TGTGCCAGCAGGTACTCTAACTCTGGGGCCAACGTCCTGACTTTC. It encodes CASRYSNSGANVLTF.

V is TRBV5-1 and J is TRBJ2-1, with D maybe TRBD2 (5 bases). Trimming took 4 bases from V and 4 from J, leaving 12 bases between them. The germline CDR1 and CDR2 sequences are SGHRS and YFSETQ. CDR3 length: 14 amino acids. The CDR3 here is CASSPDFRYNEQFF. CDR3 DNA: TGCGCCAGCAGCCCGGACTTCCGGTACAATGAGCAGTTCTTC.

The V and J genes are TRBV30 and TRBJ2-5, with D unclear. The J call may be mistaken, given a closer DNA end match to TRBJ2-7. Germline V gene data show CDR1 as GTSNPN and CDR2 as SVGIG (reference sequence). CDR3 length: 14 amino acids. The CDR3 region is CAWSVLIADSEQYF. The DNA of the CDR3 is TGTGCCTGGAGTGTTTTAATAGCAGATAGCGAGCAGTACTTC.

The chain joins TRBV4-1 to TRBJ2-4; D is possibly TRBD2 (7 bases). V dropped 1 base and J dropped 2 bases, with 15 bases sitting between them. The CDR3 spans 17 residues. Germline lookup yields CDR1 MGHRA and CDR2 YSYEKL. The CDR3 coding sequence is TGCGCCAGCAGCCAAGGGGGGGGCAGGGGACCCAAAAACATTCAGTACTTC. It yields the protein CASSQGGGRGPKNIQYF.

This chain links TRBV6-1 with TRBJ1-2; 7 nucleotides align to TRBD1. V lost 1 base and J lost 4; bases outside the gene matches: 6. The CDR3 contains 15 residues. Germline V lookup: CDR1 MNHNS, CDR2 SASEGT. Written as DNA, the CDR3 is TGTGCCAGCAGTGAAGGGTACAGGGGAGGCTATGGCTACACCTTC. This codes for CASSEGYRGGYGYTF.

The chain couples TRBV4-3 to TRBJ1-2; D is unclear. Trimming pared 4 bases from V and 0 bases from J, leaving 12 bases between. Per the germline V gene, CDR1 is LGHNA and CDR2 is YSLEER. The CDR3 consists of 15 residues. The CDR3 nucleotides read TGCGCCAGCAGCCTCGGTAGCAGACCTAACTATGGCTACACCTTC. Its translation: CASSLGSRPNYGYTF.

The chain links TRBV10-3 to TRBJ2-5; 10 bases map to TRBD1. The germline V gene has CDR1 ENHRY and CDR2 SYGVKD. The length of the CDR3 is 15 residues. With 2 bases clipped from V and 5 bases from J, the junction kept 5 bases outside the gene matches. The chain's CDR3 is CAISERQGAGETQYF. CDR3 nucleotides: TGTGCCATCAGTGAGAGACAGGGGGCGGGCGAGACCCAGTACTTC.

The chain joins TRBV7-9 to TRBJ2-7, with D unresolved. Germline loops: CDR1 SEHNR, CDR2 FQNEAQ (reference sequence). This CDR3 contains 16 residues. V was shortened by 4 bases and J by 0 bases, with 16 bases between the two germline ends. The CDR3, as DNA: TGTGCCAGCAGCTCCCCCCGTAGAGGCAGCTCCTACGAGCAGTACTTC. Translating it yields CASSSPRRGSSYEQYF.

For this clone: The sample has other DNA sequences that encode this CDR3 too. The chain uses TRBV11-2 and TRBJ2-7; TRBD1 matches at 9 bases. After removal of 3 bases from V and 4 bases from J, the junction contained 4 bases not matched to a gene. CDR1 is SGHAT and CDR2 is FQNNGV in the germline V gene. The CDR3 contains 14 residues. The DNA of the CDR3 is TGTGCCAGCAGCTTGGGGACAGGGTTGTACGAGCAGTACTTC. Its protein is CASSLGTGLYEQYF.

As to this clone: Other DNA sequences in this sample translate to the same CDR3. In DNA form, the CDR3 reads TGTGCCAGCAGTCGTATGCCCTACGAGCAGTACTTC. Its translation is CASSRMPYEQYF. The V and J genes are TRBV5-6 and TRBJ2-7; D gene unclear. The CDR3 contains 12 residues. V was shortened by 5 bases and J by 2 bases, with 8 bases between the two germline ends. CDR1 and CDR2 from the germline V gene are SGHDT and YYEEEE.

This clone was seen just once. V gene TRBV25-1 combines with J gene TRBJ2-1; 11 bases agree with TRBD2. V was pared by 4 bases and J by 4 bases, with 6 bases of the junction left unmatched. This CDR3 is built from 16 residues. Germline-derived CDR1 and CDR2 are MGHDK and SYGVNS. CDR3 DNA sequence: TGTGCCAGCAGTGTTACCGGGACTAGCGGATACAATGAGCAGTTCTTC. It encodes CASSVTGTSGYNEQFF.

The chain joins TRBV7-9 to TRBJ1-1; D is unresolved. CDR1 SEHNR and CDR2 FQNEAQ come from the germline V gene (reference sequence). The CDR3 runs 15 residues. V shed 4 bases and J shed 3 bases, with 15 bases lying between them. CDR3 nucleotides: TGTGCCAGCAGCTCCCAGTCCGGGATACACACTGAAGCTTTCTTT. It is translated as CASSSQSGIHTEAFF.

Only one count was recorded for this clone. The V and J genes are TRBV25-1 and TRBJ1-4, with a tentative D call TRBD1 (6 bases). Trimming shortened V by 1 base and J by 1 base, and 13 bases separated the two germline ends. In germline, CDR1 is MGHDK, CDR2 SYGVNS. CDR3 length: 17 amino acids. The CDR3 region is CASSEFPPRGTNEKLFF. In DNA, the CDR3 is TGTGCCAGCAGTGAATTCCCCCCCAGGGGAACTAATGAAAAACTGTTTTTT.

This clone was observed a few times. CDR3 nucleotides: TGTGCCAGCAGTGACTCACATTCTGGGGCCAACGTCCTGACTTTC. Translating gives CASSDSHSGANVLTF. The V call is TRBV6-4, the J call TRBJ2-6; no clear D gene. CDR3 length: 15 residues. The V and J ends lost 0 bases and 1 base respectively, with 4 bases between them. Germline V gene data show CDR1 as MRHNA and CDR2 as SNTAGT.

The gene calls are TRBV5-6 and TRBJ2-7, with D perhaps matching TRBD1 or TRBD2 (5 bases each). Trimming took off 0 bases at V and 2 bases at J, with 15 bases between the two ends. Germline CDR1 and CDR2: SGHDT and YYEEEE. This CDR3 region has 16 residues. DNA for the CDR3: TGTGCCAGCAGCTTGGCCGTGGGGGTTGGGGCCTACGAGCAGTACTTC. This codes for CASSLAVGVGAYEQYF.

The rearrangement joins TRBV7-9 to TRBJ2-1; TRBD2 matches at 7 bases. The trim removed 1 base at V and 2 bases at J, leaving 8 bases unmatched. In germline, CDR1 is SEHNR, CDR2 FQNEAQ (reference sequence). This CDR3 is built from 17 residues. The CDR3 region is CASSLVGRRETYNEQFF. The CDR3 region has the DNA TGTGCCAGCAGCTTAGTTGGTCGGCGGGAGACCTACAATGAGCAGTTCTTC.

The V and J genes are TRBV5-4 and TRBJ2-1; D may be TRBD2 (6 bases). The CDR3 has 13 amino acids. Trimming cost V 2 bases and J 11 bases, with 14 bases left between them. Germline V CDR1 and CDR2: SGHNT, YYREEE (reference sequence). CDR3 protein: CASSLGGSSQQFF. The CDR3 nucleotides read TGTGCCAGCAGCTTAGGAGGGTCTTCACAGCAGTTCTTC.